Shown below are 15 T cell receptor beta chains from a single sample sequenced in a study of radiation and T cells in renal cell carcinoma. Data came from immunoSEQ multiplex PCR; TCRdb stores just in-frame clones and leaves some out. The top ten clones hold less than 7% of a sample with 70,000 or so clones, over 80% of them seen once. Described time point: blood 2 weeks post-SBRT. Treatment specified: 15 Gy SBRT to primary tumor, nephrectomy 4 weeks later. Sequencing used blood, obtained from a patient whose treatment included radiotherapy and nephrectomy. The receptors were gathered from a man in his fifties or sixties with renal cell carcinoma.

The chain joins TRBV5-5 to TRBJ2-6; 7 nucleotides match TRBD1. CDR1 and CDR2 from the germline V gene are SGHKS and YYEKEE (reference sequence). V was pared by 0 bases and J by 2 bases, with 14 bases of the junction left unmatched. The CDR3 loop spans 20 amino acids. The CDR3: CASSLVSLQGSRAGANVLTF. CDR3 coding DNA: TGTGCCAGCAGCTTGGTCTCCCTACAGGGGTCTCGAGCTGGGGCCAACGTCCTGACTTTC.

This chain joins TRBV2 and TRBJ2-7, with TRBD1 matching over 9 bases. CDR3 length: 16 residues. Germline assignment: CDR1 SNHLY and CDR2 FYNNEI. V lost 1 base to trimming and J lost 1 base; unmatched junction nucleotides: 5. The CDR3, as DNA: TGTGCCAGCAGTGAAGGGGGACAGGGACTTTCCTACGAGCAGTACTTC. The encoded protein is CASSEGGQGLSYEQYF.

The chain couples TRBV2 to TRBJ1-2; D uncertain. The germline gives CDR1 SNHLY, CDR2 FYNNEI. The V and J ends lost 0 bases and 8 bases respectively, with 10 bases between them. The CDR3 is 13 residues long. As DNA, the CDR3 is TGTGCCAGCAGTGAAGCCGCCCCAGGAGGCTACACCTTC. It specifies CASSEAAPGGYTF.

The CDR3 DNA follows: TGTGCCAGTAGTCCGAGACTAGCGGGCCTCACAGATACGCAGTATTTT. Protein sequence: CASSPRLAGLTDTQYF. The J gene is TRBJ2-3, the V gene TRBV19; 10 bases match TRBD2. The junction had 7 bases not matched to a gene; V was cut back by 5 bases and J by 2 bases. Per the germline V gene, CDR1 is LNHDA and CDR2 is SQIVND (reference sequence). This CDR3 has 16 residues.

The V and J genes are TRBV27 and TRBJ2-7; 7 bases are a match to TRBD2. The J segment lost 2 bases and the V segment lost 7 bases, leaving 8 bases of the junction unmatched. This CDR3 has 14 amino acids. The germline gives CDR1 MNHEY, CDR2 SMNVEV (reference sequence). CDR3 sequence reads: CASTGRGRAYEQYF. In DNA form, the CDR3 reads TGTGCCAGCACGGGGAGGGGCAGAGCCTACGAGCAGTACTTC.

The chain links TRBV14 to TRBJ2-5, with TRBD1 as a possible D gene (5 bases). The CDR3 is 19 amino acids. V shed 4 bases and J shed 0 bases, with 24 bases lying between them. In germline, CDR1 is SGHDN, CDR2 FVKESK. For the CDR3, the DNA is TGTGCCAGCAGCCCCCGACCAAGGGGCGTGGGGTGGGACCAAGAGACCCAGTACTTC. Protein sequence: CASSPRPRGVGWDQETQYF.

For this clone: The same CDR3 can be traced to other DNA sequences in this sample. The chain couples TRBV5-1 to TRBJ2-7; 8 bases align to TRBD2. This CDR3 has 15 amino acids. Looked up from germline, CDR1 is SGHRS and CDR2 is YFSETQ. The V segment lost 0 bases and the J segment 2 bases; nucleotides outside the gene matches: 4. In nucleotides, the CDR3 is TGCGCCAGCAGCTTGGAGTCGGGAGGGGCCTACGAGCAGTACTTC. As protein: CASSLESGGAYEQYF.

The chain combines TRBV7-3 with TRBJ2-7; D is uncertain. The germline gives CDR1 SGHTA, CDR2 FQGTGA. The ends were cut back, 2 bases at V and 2 bases at J, with 7 bases in the middle. The CDR3 has 13 residues. The chain's CDR3 is CASSLAPAYEQYF. The CDR3 region has the DNA TGTGCCAGCAGCTTAGCCCCAGCCTACGAGCAGTACTTC.

As to this clone: Within the sample, other DNA sequences also encode this same CDR3. This chain links TRBV25-1 with TRBJ2-3; D is unclear. This CDR3 is built from 14 residues. Per the germline V gene, CDR1 is MGHDK and CDR2 is SYGVNS. The V end was cut by 0 bases, the J end by 0 bases, with 4 bases between. CDR3 bases: TGTGCCAGCAGTGAATACGGGAGCACAGATACGCAGTATTTT. Translating it yields CASSEYGSTDTQYF.

This clone was counted ten times or more. The J gene is TRBJ1-5, the V gene TRBV2; 9 bases align to TRBD1. Trimming took 5 bases from V and 4 from J; bases not matched to a gene: 3. CDR1 SNHLY and CDR2 FYNNEI come from the germline V gene. The CDR3 spans 14 residues. CDR3 amino acids: CASSRGQGNQPQHF. In nucleotides, the CDR3 is TGTGCCAGCAGTCGCGGACAGGGGAATCAGCCCCAGCATTTT.

This clone was recorded only once. The V gene is TRBV28, the J gene TRBJ1-1; D is uncertain. V was trimmed by 7 bases and J by 1 base, leaving 13 bases between them. The CDR3 contains 14 residues. Looked up from germline, CDR1 is MDHEN and CDR2 is SYDVKM. CDR3 sequence reads: CASKFGLKNTEAFF. DNA of the CDR3: TGTGCCAGCAAATTTGGACTCAAGAACACTGAAGCTTTCTTT.

This rearrangement joins TRBV5-4 to TRBJ2-2, with 8 bases lining up with TRBD2. J gave up 0 bases and V 4 bases, and 14 bases lay outside the gene matches. The V gene's germline CDR1 is SGHNT and CDR2 YYREEE (reference sequence). The CDR3 length is 19 residues. The CDR3 bases are TGTGCCAGCAGCCCTCTCGGACTAGCTTCATACCCGAACACCGGGGAGCTGTTTTTT. Protein: CASSPLGLASYPNTGELFF.

This chain links TRBV5-8 with TRBJ2-5; 9 nucleotides line up with TRBD2. The CDR3 contains 13 residues. Looked up from germline, CDR1 is SGHTS and CDR2 is YDEGEE. Trimming at V came to 2 bases and at J to 5 bases, leaving 1 base not matched to a gene. CDR3 sequence (DNA): TGTGCCAGCAGCTTCGCGGGAGGGGAGACCCAGTACTTC. This gives the protein CASSFAGGETQYF.

This clone appeared once. The rearrangement joins TRBV6-1 to TRBJ2-5; no reliable D call. Judging by the DNA end, TRBJ2-7 fits better; the J call may be wrong. CDR1 and CDR2 (germline): MNHNS, SASEGT. This CDR3 has 11 amino acids. CDR3 sequence (DNA): TGTGCCAGCAGTCTGGATTACGAGCAGTACTTC. Translation gives CASSLDYEQYF.

This clone was found once. The chain joins TRBV7-3 to TRBJ2-1, with a tentative D call TRBD2 (6 bases). Trimming shortened V by 0 bases and J by 4 bases, and 10 bases separated the two germline ends. Looked up from germline, CDR1 is SGHTA and CDR2 is FQGTGA. The CDR3 loop spans 15 amino acids. The CDR3 coding sequence is TGTGCCAGCAGCTTAACGAGGGGAGGTTACAATGAGCAGTTCTTC. Residues: CASSLTRGGYNEQFF. Based on the CDR3 plus reference TRBV7-3 and TRBJ2-1, the full variable domain is GAGVSQTPSNKVTEKGKYVELRCDPISGHTALYWYRQSLGQGPEFLIYFQGTGAADDSGLPNDRFFAVRPEGSVSTLKIQRTERGDSAVYLCASSLTRGGYNEQFFGPGTRLTVL.